The 26 T cell receptor beta chains below were found in one sample sequenced in a study of T cells of healthy individuals. Via MiXCR, TCRdb re-called the 5' RACE reads, giving one row per CDR3 protein. Here the sample spans 45,000 to 60,000 distinct CDR3 sequences, 14% to 15% being singletons. The receptors were sampled from a human donor in good health.

This clonotype showed up many times. The chain has TRBV7-9 and TRBJ2-2; no definite D call. The germline V gene has CDR1 SEHNR and CDR2 FQNEAQ (reference sequence). V gave up 7 bases and J gave up 7 bases, with 10 bases separating them. The CDR3 runs 12 residues. The CDR3 nucleotides are TGTGCCAGCACACACGCGGTCGGGGAGCTGTTTTTT. Its translation: CASTHAVGELFF.

The chain couples TRBV9 to TRBJ2-2; D not resolved. V lost 0 bases to trimming and J lost 6 bases, with 12 bases between them. The CDR3 loop spans 15 amino acids. Germline CDR1 and CDR2: SGDLS and YYNGEE. In DNA form, the CDR3 reads TGTGCCAGCAGCGTAGGAACCGGCGTCTCCGGGGAGCTGTTTTTT. Amino acids: CASSVGTGVSGELFF.

This clonotype was observed a handful of times. V and J are TRBV5-1 and TRBJ1-6; 7 nucleotides line up with TRBD1. CDR3 length: 15 amino acids. V gave up 0 bases and J gave up 6 bases; unmatched junction bases: 3. Germline values: CDR1 SGHRS, CDR2 YFSETQ. The CDR3 here is CASSLDRGRNSPLHF. CDR3 nucleotides: TGCGCCAGCAGCTTGGACAGGGGTCGTAATTCACCCCTCCACTTT.

This clonotype was recorded at least ten times. The chain carries TRBV11-2 and TRBJ2-1; 8 positions agree with TRBD2. CDR3 length: 15 residues. The V segment lost 3 bases and the J segment 8 bases; nucleotides outside the gene matches: 9. Germline V gene sequence: CDR1 SGHAT, CDR2 FQNNGV. This CDR3 reads CASSFDGRATDEQFF. CDR3 DNA sequence: TGTGCCAGCAGCTTCGACGGGAGGGCCACGGATGAGCAGTTCTTC.

The chain is built from TRBV12-3 or TRBV12-4 and TRBJ2-5; the match to TRBD2 covers 15 bases. This CDR3 region has 17 residues. Trimming at V came to 3 bases and at J to 5 bases, leaving 7 bases not matched to a gene. The CDR3 DNA is TGTGCCAGCAGTTTTAGGACTAGCGGGAGGGCCCGGGAGACCCAGTACTTC. This translates into CASSFRTSGRARETQYF.

The sample holds a few counts of this clonotype. The rearrangement joins TRBV20-1 to TRBJ2-5; D might be TRBD1 (6 bases). Trimming shortened V by 6 bases and J by 2 bases, and 19 bases separated the two germline ends. The CDR3 sequence is 15 residues long. Germline V CDR1 and CDR2: DFQATT, SNEGSKA (reference sequence). The CDR3 nucleotides read TGCAGTGCGACGCGAGGTGGGGGCCTTCAAGAGACCCAGTACTTC. Translated: CSATRGGGLQETQYF.

The V gene is TRBV11-2, the J gene TRBJ2-3, with D maybe TRBD2 (6 bases). CDR1 SGHAT and CDR2 FQNNGV come from the germline V gene. Trimming cost V 5 bases and J 1 base, with 19 bases left between them. The CDR3 spans 17 residues. DNA for the CDR3: TGTGCCAGCAGCCGTTATACCCCGGGACTTCGCACAGATACGCAGTATTTT. It encodes CASSRYTPGLRTDTQYF. Variable domain in full (rest from reference TRBV11-2 and TRBJ2-3): EAGVAQSPRYKIIEKRQSVAFWCNPISGHATLYWYQQILGQGPKLLIQFQNNGVVDDSQLPKDRFSAERLKGVDSTLKIQPAKLEDSAVYLCASSRYTPGLRTDTQYFGPGTRLTVL.

The chain couples TRBV2 to TRBJ1-5, with D maybe TRBD1 (6 bases). V dropped 4 bases and J dropped 3 bases, with 13 bases sitting between them. This CDR3 comprises 15 residues. Germline CDR1 is SNHLY and CDR2 is FYNNEI. The chain's CDR3 is CASSVARGDNQPQHF. CDR3 DNA sequence: TGTGCCAGCAGTGTGGCCAGGGGTGACAATCAGCCCCAGCATTTT.

This clonotype has just a few counts. The chain employs TRBV28 and TRBJ2-7; D not certain. The ends were cut back, 4 bases at V and 6 bases at J, with 10 bases in the middle. Germline lookup yields CDR1 MDHEN and CDR2 SYDVKM. The CDR3 is made up of 12 amino acids. The CDR3 coding sequence is TGTGCCAGCAGTTCTCGGCCCCTCGAGCAGTACTTC. The encoded protein is CASSSRPLEQYF.

The sample holds many counts of this clonotype. The chain uses TRBV20-1 and TRBJ2-7; 7 positions match TRBD2. The CDR3 totals 14 residues. Germline V gives CDR1 DFQATT, CDR2 SNEGSKA (reference sequence). V trimming: 3 bases; J trimming: 6 bases; junction bases outside the gene matches: 11. The CDR3 nucleotides are TGCAGTGCTAGGGCCCAAGGGGAGGGTGGCGAGCAGTACTTC. It yields the protein CSARAQGEGGEQYF.

This chain joins TRBV11-2 and TRBJ1-1; D is unclear. Germline V gene lookup returns CDR1 SGHAT and CDR2 FQNNGV. The CDR3 sequence is 14 residues long. Trimming removed 0 bases from V and 0 bases from J, with 5 bases in between. CDR3 coding DNA: TGTGCCAGCAGCTTAGAACGGTTGAACACTGAAGCTTTCTTT. This encodes CASSLERLNTEAFF.

This clonotype was seen at least ten times. The gene calls are TRBV3-1 and TRBJ1-1; D unclear. Germline V lookup: CDR1 LGHDT, CDR2 YNNKEL (reference sequence). This CDR3 is built from 19 residues. The ends were cut back, 4 bases at V and 0 bases at J, with 24 bases in the middle. The CDR3 loop is CASSPLKGIRYTVNTEAFF. The CDR3 coding sequence is TGTGCCAGCAGCCCCCTAAAGGGAATAAGATATACCGTGAACACTGAAGCTTTCTTT.

This clonotype was picked up many times. The rearrangement links TRBV3-1 to TRBJ2-3; D may be TRBD1 or TRBD2 (5 bases each). V was pared by 0 bases and J by 2 bases, with 15 bases between. The CDR3 consists of 17 residues. Germline V gives CDR1 LGHDT, CDR2 YNNKEL (reference sequence). Here the CDR3 reads CASSQEIRDGHTDTQYF. As DNA, the CDR3 is TGTGCCAGCAGCCAAGAAATCCGGGACGGACACACAGATACGCAGTATTTT.

This clonotype has more than one count but fewer than ten. The V gene is TRBV12-3 or TRBV12-4, the J gene TRBJ2-6; the D is unclear. The V end was cut by 7 bases, the J end by 2 bases, with 3 bases between. CDR3 length equals 12 residues. CDR3 sequence (DNA): TGTGCCAGCACGACTGGGGCCAACGTCCTGACTTTC. Translated, it gives CASTTGANVLTF.

CDR3 sequence reads: CSVGRGYTDTQYF. The CDR3 DNA reads as TGCAGCGTGGGGCGGGGGTACACAGATACGCAGTATTTT. The chain couples TRBV20-1 to TRBJ2-3, with 7 bases aligning to TRBD2. The CDR3 is 13 amino acids. Germline V gene lookup returns CDR1 DFQATT and CDR2 SNEGSKA (reference sequence).

This clonotype came up many times. CDR3 amino acids: CASSMEPQGLVGYTF. Here the CDR3 DNA reads TGTGCCAGCAGCATGGAACCACAGGGGTTGGTGGGCTACACCTTC. The gene calls are TRBV9 and TRBJ1-2; 7 nucleotides line up with TRBD1. Germline CDR1 is SGDLS and CDR2 is YYNGEE. V trimming: 4 bases; J trimming: 8 bases; junction bases outside the gene matches: 14. CDR3 length: 15 residues.

This clonotype has ten or more counts. The chain couples TRBV24-1 to TRBJ1-1; D remains ambiguous. The CDR3 runs to 11 residues. Germline V CDR1 and CDR2: KGHDR, SFDVKD. Trimming cost V 8 bases and J 5 bases, with 8 bases left between them. The DNA for the CDR3 is TGTGCCACCACCGACGGAACTGAAGCTTTCTTT. As protein: CATTDGTEAFF.

The rearrangement links TRBV6-8 to TRBJ2-4, with D possibly TRBD2 on 6 matching bases. This CDR3 is built from 17 residues. The V and J ends lost 5 bases and 6 bases respectively, with 23 bases between them. Germline CDR1 MNHGY, CDR2 SAAAGT. CDR3 coding DNA: TGTGCCAGCAGTCCAGGTGGGCGGGACCCTATGGGAAACATTCAGTACTTC. Its translation: CASSPGGRDPMGNIQYF.

This clonotype was seen many times. This chain connects TRBV9 to TRBJ1-5, with D tentatively TRBD1 (5 bases). Deletions cut 0 bases from V and 2 bases from J, with 12 bases between. Germline V CDR1 and CDR2: SGDLS, YYNGEE. The CDR3 extends over 16 amino acids. CDR3 sequence reads: CASSVVVGGGNQPQHF. The CDR3 DNA sequence: TGTGCCAGCAGCGTAGTTGTGGGGGGTGGCAATCAGCCCCAGCATTTT.

J is TRBJ1-6 and V is TRBV27, with D hard to call. Germline CDR1 and CDR2: MNHEY and SMNVEV (reference sequence). The CDR3 spans 13 residues. V lost 5 bases to trimming and J lost 6 bases, with 8 bases between them. The chain's CDR3 is CASSPILNSPLHF. The CDR3, as DNA: TGTGCCAGCAGTCCCATCCTTAATTCACCCCTCCACTTT.

CDR3 sequence reads: CASSPGAWNNSPLHF. CDR3 sequence (DNA): TGCGCCAGCAGTCCCGGGGCTTGGAATAATTCACCCCTCCACTTT. This chain joins TRBV23-1 and TRBJ1-6, with TRBD1 as a possible D gene (5 bases). TRBV23-1 is filed as an ORF, its function uncertain. CDR3 size: 15 residues. V lost 4 bases to trimming and J lost 5 bases, with 12 bases between them.

This clonotype has ten or more counts. V and J are TRBV4-1 and TRBJ2-1; D possibly matches TRBD1 or TRBD2 (5 bases each). The germline CDR1 and CDR2 sequences are MGHRA and YSYEKL. The V end was cut by 1 base, the J end by 5 bases, with 15 bases between. This CDR3 comprises 16 residues. The CDR3, as DNA: TGCGCCAGCAGCCAAGTATCCGGGGCTACCGACAATGAGCAGTTCTTC. This sequence encodes CASSQVSGATDNEQFF.

The rearrangement links TRBV5-1 to TRBJ2-1, with D possibly being TRBD2 (6 bases). Trimming cost V 0 bases and J 9 bases, with 16 bases left between them. Germline CDR1 SGHRS, CDR2 YFSETQ. CDR3 length equals 15 residues. The CDR3 sequence is CASSLGGGRFSEQFF. The CDR3 DNA sequence: TGCGCCAGCAGCTTGGGGGGAGGCCGCTTCAGTGAGCAGTTCTTC.

There are many counts of this clonotype. The chain recombines TRBV2 with TRBJ2-6; D gene unclear. The CDR3 has 17 amino acids. Per the germline V gene, CDR1 is SNHLY and CDR2 is FYNNEI. The ends were cut back, 4 bases at V and 0 bases at J, with 13 bases in the middle. The CDR3 nucleotides read TGTGCCAGCAGTGGGAGTGCCTCAAGCTCTGGGGCCAACGTCCTGACTTTC. Translation: CASSGSASSSGANVLTF.

This clonotype has just a few counts. V is TRBV10-3 and J is TRBJ2-2, with a tentative D call TRBD2 (5 bases). Germline CDR1 ENHRY, CDR2 SYGVKD. The CDR3 sequence is 16 residues long. With 6 bases removed from V and 0 bases from J, the gap between germline ends came to 14 bases. For the CDR3, the DNA is TGTGCCATCAGGGACCCACGAGGGTCGAACACCGGGGAGCTGTTTTTT. It translates to CAIRDPRGSNTGELFF.

This clonotype was counted many times. The chain combines TRBV20-1 with TRBJ2-5; D might be TRBD1 or TRBD2, each matching 5 bases. Germline V CDR1 and CDR2: DFQATT, SNEGSKA (reference sequence). The CDR3 is 14 amino acids. V was clipped by 3 bases and J by 2 bases, with 13 bases between them. DNA for the CDR3: TGCAGTGCTAGGGATCGGGACGGTCAAGAGACCCAGTACTTC. It is translated as CSARDRDGQETQYF.